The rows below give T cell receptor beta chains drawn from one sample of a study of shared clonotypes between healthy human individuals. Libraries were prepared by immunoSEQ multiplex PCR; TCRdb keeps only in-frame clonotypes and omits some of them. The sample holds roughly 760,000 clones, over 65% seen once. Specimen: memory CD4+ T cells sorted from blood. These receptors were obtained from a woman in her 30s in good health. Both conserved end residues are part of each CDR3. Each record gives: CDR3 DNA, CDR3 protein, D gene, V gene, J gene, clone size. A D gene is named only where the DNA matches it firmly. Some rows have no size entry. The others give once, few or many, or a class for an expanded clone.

TGTGCCAGCCGACTCGGGCTAGCGGGGGGAAACATTCAGTACTTC	CASRLGLAGGNIQYF	TRBD2	TRBV27	TRBJ2-4	-
TGTGCCAGCAGTGCGTTATCTTTGGGTTACGAGCAGTACTTC	CASSALSLGYEQYF	-	TRBV27	TRBJ2-7	few
TGTGCCAGTAGTATCCAGACCCGAGTCAAGGGGCCCCAGCATTTT	CASSIQTRVKGPQHF	-	TRBV19	TRBJ1-5	-
TGTGCCAGTAGTATAGATGGGCAGGGGAATCAGCCCCAGCATTTT	CASSIDGQGNQPQHF	-	TRBV19	TRBJ1-5	-
TGCGCCAGCAGCTTGGGATCCTCGCGGGGGACCGTAACGGAGAGGTACTTC	CASSLGSSRGTVTERYF	TRBD2	TRBV5-1	TRBJ2-7	-
TGTGCCAGCAGTTACGGGACCCCGGGGACCGGGGAGCTGTTTTTT	CASSYGTPGTGELFF	-	TRBV6-5	TRBJ2-2	-
TGTGCCAGCAGCCTGACTAGCGGGAGTCTTGGAGAGACCCAGTACTTC	CASSLTSGSLGETQYF	TRBD2	TRBV7-9	TRBJ2-5	-
TGTGCCTGGACCGGTAGTCGGACTAGCCCTACGAATGAGCAGTTCTTC	CAWTGSRTSPTNEQFF	TRBD2	TRBV30	TRBJ2-1	-
TGTGCCAGCAGCTTAATTACAGCGACCTACGAGCAGTACTTC	CASSLITATYEQYF	-	TRBV11-2	TRBJ2-7	-
TGCGCCAGCCGCGTAGCGGGAGTGTCAAGCAATGAGCAGTTCTTC	CASRVAGVSSNEQFF	TRBD2	TRBV5-1	TRBJ2-1	-
TGTGCCAGTAGTATTAAACAGGCGTCCAATCAGCCCCAGCATTTT	CASSIKQASNQPQHF	-	TRBV19	TRBJ1-5	-
TGCGCCAGCAGCTTGGGACAGGGGAGCTCACCCCTCCACTTT	CASSLGQGSSPLHF	TRBD1	TRBV5-1	TRBJ1-6	-
TGTGCCAGTAGTGCGCCGGGGGCGCTGGGCACTGAAGCTTTCTTT	CASSAPGALGTEAFF	-	TRBV19	TRBJ1-1	-
TGTGCCAGCAGCGTAGTTTCGGGAGGAAACACCATATATTTT	CASSVVSGGNTIYF	-	TRBV9	TRBJ1-3	-
TGCGCCAGCAGTCCATATCCGAGACCTCCCACGGCAGCTTTCTTT	CASSPYPRPPTAAFF	-	TRBV23-1	TRBJ1-1	-
TGCGCCAGCAGCTCCGGTACCCATGCGAAGGAGCAGTTCTTC	CASSSGTHAKEQFF	-	TRBV5-1	TRBJ2-1	-